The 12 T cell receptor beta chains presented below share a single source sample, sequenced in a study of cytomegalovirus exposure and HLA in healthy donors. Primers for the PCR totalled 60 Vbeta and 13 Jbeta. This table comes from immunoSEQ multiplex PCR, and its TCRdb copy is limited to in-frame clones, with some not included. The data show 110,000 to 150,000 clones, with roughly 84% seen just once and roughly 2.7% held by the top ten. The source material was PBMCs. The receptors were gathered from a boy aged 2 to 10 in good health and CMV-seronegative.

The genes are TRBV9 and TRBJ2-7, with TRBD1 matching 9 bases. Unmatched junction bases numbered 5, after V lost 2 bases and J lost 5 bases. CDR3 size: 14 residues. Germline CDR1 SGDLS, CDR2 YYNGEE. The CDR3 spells CASSVSGQGHEQYF. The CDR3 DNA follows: TGTGCCAGCAGCGTTTCGGGACAGGGCCACGAGCAGTACTTC.

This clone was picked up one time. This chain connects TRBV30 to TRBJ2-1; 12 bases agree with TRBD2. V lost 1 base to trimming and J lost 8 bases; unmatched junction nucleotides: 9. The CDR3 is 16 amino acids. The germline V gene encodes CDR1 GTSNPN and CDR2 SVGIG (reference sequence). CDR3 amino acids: CAWSATGLAGRYEQFF. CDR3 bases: TGTGCCTGGAGTGCTACTGGACTAGCGGGGAGGTATGAGCAGTTCTTC.

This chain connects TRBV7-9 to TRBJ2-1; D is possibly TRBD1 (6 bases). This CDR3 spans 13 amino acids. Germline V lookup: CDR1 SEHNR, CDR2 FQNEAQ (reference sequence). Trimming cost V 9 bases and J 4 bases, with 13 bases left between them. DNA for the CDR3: TGTGCCAGTGGGGGCTTGGGGTACAATGAGCAGTTCTTC. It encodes CASGGLGYNEQFF.

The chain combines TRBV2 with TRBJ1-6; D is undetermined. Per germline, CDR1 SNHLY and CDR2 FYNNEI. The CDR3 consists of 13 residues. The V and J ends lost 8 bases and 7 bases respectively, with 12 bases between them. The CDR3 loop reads CASPPGRNSPLHF. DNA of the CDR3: TGTGCCAGCCCCCCGGGAAGGAATTCACCCCTCCACTTT.

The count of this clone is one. The CDR3: CASSQRGYNEQFF. The DNA of the CDR3 is TGCGCCAGCAGCCAACGAGGGTACAATGAGCAGTTCTTC. This chain joins TRBV4-1 and TRBJ2-1; tentative D call: TRBD2 (5 bases). The CDR3 spans 13 residues. V was cut by 2 bases and J by 4 bases, with 6 bases left in between. Germline CDR1 MGHRA, CDR2 YSYEKL.

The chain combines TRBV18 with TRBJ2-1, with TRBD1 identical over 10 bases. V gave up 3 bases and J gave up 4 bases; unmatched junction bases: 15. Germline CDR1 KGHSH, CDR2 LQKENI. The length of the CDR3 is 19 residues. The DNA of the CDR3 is TGTGCCAGCTCACCTTTGGGCGGTAATAGGACAGGGGGTTACAATGAGCAGTTCTTC. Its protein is CASSPLGGNRTGGYNEQFF.

CDR3 sequence reads: CASSQDNPSVEKLFF. The CDR3 DNA reads as TGTGCCAGCAGCCAAGATAACCCGTCGGTTGAAAAACTGTTTTTT. J is TRBJ1-4 and V is TRBV4-2; D gene uncertain. V gave up 0 bases and J gave up 7 bases, with 12 bases separating them. The germline V gene encodes CDR1 LGHNA and CDR2 YNFKEQ. The CDR3 extends over 15 amino acids.

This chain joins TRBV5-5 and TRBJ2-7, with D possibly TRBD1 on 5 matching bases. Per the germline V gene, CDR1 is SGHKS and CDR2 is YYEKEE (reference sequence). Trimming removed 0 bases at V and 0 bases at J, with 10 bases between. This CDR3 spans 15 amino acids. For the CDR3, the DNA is TGTGCCAGCAGCTTGGGGGGCGCAGTCTCCTACGAGCAGTACTTC. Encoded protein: CASSLGGAVSYEQYF.

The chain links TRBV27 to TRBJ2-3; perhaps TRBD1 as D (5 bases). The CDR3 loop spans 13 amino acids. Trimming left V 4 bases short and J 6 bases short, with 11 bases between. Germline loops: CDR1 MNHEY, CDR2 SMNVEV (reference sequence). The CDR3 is CASSYYQGDTQYF. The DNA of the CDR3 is TGTGCCAGCAGTTACTACCAGGGCGATACGCAGTATTTT.

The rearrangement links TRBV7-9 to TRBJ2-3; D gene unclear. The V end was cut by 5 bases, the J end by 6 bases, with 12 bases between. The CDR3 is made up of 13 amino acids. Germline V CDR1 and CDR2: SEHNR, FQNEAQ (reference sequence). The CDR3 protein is CASSRSVSDTQYF. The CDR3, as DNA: TGTGCCAGCAGCCGTAGTGTATCGGATACGCAGTATTTT.

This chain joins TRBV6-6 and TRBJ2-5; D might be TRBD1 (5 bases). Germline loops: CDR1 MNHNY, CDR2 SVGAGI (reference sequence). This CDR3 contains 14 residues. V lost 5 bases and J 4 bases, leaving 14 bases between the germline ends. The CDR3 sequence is CASSTTDRPETQYF. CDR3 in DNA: TGTGCCAGCAGTACGACCGACAGACCAGAGACCCAGTACTTC.

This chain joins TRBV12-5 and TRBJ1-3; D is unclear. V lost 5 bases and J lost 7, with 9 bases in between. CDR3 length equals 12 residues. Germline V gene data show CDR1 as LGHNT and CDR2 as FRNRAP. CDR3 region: CASGGGTNTIYF. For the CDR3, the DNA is TGTGCTAGTGGTGGCGGCACGAACACCATATATTTT.